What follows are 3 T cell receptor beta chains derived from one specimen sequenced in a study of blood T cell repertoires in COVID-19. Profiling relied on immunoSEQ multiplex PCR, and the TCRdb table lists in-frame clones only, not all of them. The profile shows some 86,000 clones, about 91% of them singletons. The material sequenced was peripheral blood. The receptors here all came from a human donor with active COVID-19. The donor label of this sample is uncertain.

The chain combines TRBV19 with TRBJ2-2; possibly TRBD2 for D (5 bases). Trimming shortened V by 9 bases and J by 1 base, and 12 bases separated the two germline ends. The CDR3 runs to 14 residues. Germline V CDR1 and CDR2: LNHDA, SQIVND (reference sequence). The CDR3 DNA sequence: TGTGCCAGCCGCCCGGCGGGGAACACCGGGGAGCTGTTTTTT. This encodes CASRPAGNTGELFF.

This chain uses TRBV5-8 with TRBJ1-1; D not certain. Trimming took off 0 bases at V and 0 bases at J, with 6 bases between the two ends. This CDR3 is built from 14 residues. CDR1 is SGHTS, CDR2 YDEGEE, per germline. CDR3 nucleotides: TGTGCCAGCAGCTTGGGCGATATGAACACTGAAGCTTTCTTT. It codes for CASSLGDMNTEAFF. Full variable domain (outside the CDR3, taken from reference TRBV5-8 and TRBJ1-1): EAGVTQSPTHLIKTRGQQATLRCSPISGHTSVYWYQQALGLGLQFLLWYDEGEERNRGNFPPRFSGRQFPNYSSELNVNALELEDSALYLCASSLGDMNTEAFFGQGTRLTVV.

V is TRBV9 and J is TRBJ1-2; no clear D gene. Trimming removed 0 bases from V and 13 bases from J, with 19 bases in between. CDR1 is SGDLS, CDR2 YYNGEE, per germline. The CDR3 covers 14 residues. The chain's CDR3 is CASSVAGRGMGITF. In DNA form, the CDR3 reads TGTGCCAGCAGCGTAGCGGGCCGGGGTATGGGCATCACCTTC. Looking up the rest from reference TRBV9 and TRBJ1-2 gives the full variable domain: DSGVTQTPKHLITATGQRVTLRCSPRSGDLSVYWYQQSLDQGLQFLIQYYNGEERAKGNILERFSAQQFPDLHSELNLSSLELGDSALYFCASSVAGRGMGITFGSGTRLTVV.